Listed here are 14 T cell receptor beta chains from one sample, sequenced in a study of blood T cell repertoires in COVID-19. Profiled with immunoSEQ multiplex PCR; TCRdb holds only in-frame clones, not every one. The sample lists approximately 100,000 clones; about 80% were seen once. What was sequenced was peripheral blood. Receptors were obtained from a human donor in a cohort sampled during active or convalescent COVID-19.

This clone was picked up one time. This rearrangement joins TRBV30 to TRBJ2-3; the D is unclear. Trimming removed 1 base from V and 5 bases from J, with 7 bases in between. CDR1 and CDR2 (germline): GTSNPN, SVGIG (reference sequence). This CDR3 comprises 12 residues. The CDR3 DNA follows: TGTGCCTGGAGTGCAACCAGAGATACGCAGTATTTT. Its translation: CAWSATRDTQYF.

The genes are TRBV19 and TRBJ2-7; TRBD1 aligns across 9 bases. Per the germline V gene, CDR1 is LNHDA and CDR2 is SQIVND (reference sequence). The CDR3 is made up of 13 amino acids. The junction had 7 bases not matched to a gene; V was cut back by 7 bases and J by 6 bases. The CDR3 here is CASTNRGRTEQYF. Written as DNA, the CDR3 is TGTGCCAGTACTAACAGGGGGCGGACCGAGCAGTACTTC.

Concerning this clone: A junction end diverges from the germline sequence, so it may reflect a read error. This rearrangement joins TRBV18 to TRBJ2-7, with D maybe TRBD2 (5 bases). Germline values: CDR1 KGHSH, CDR2 LQKENI. This CDR3 comprises 14 residues. CDR3 amino acids: CASSPAGSSSEQYF. The CDR3 nucleotides read TGTGCCAGCTCCCCGGCGGGCTCCTCCTCCGAGCAGTACTTC.

This clone turned up a few times. CDR3 protein: CAWSRTGVVEETQYF. CDR3 coding DNA: TGTGCCTGGAGTCGGACAGGGGTCGTTGAAGAGACCCAGTACTTC. The chain is built from TRBV30 and TRBJ2-5; 9 bases align to TRBD1. J gave up 3 bases and V 2 bases, and 7 bases lay outside the gene matches. The CDR3 covers 15 residues. Germline V gene lookup returns CDR1 GTSNPN and CDR2 SVGIG (reference sequence).

The V call is TRBV5-1, the J call TRBJ2-7, with D maybe TRBD2 (6 bases). This CDR3 comprises 15 residues. CDR1 is SGHRS, CDR2 YFSETQ, per germline. Trimming took off 4 bases at V and 3 bases at J, with 17 bases between the two ends. The CDR3 region has the DNA TGCGCCAGCAGCCCGGCGGGGCGGTCAGTCTACGAGCAGTACTTC. This encodes CASSPAGRSVYEQYF.

The chain recombines TRBV11-3 with TRBJ2-6; no firm D call. The germline V and J ends were trimmed by 8 bases and 0 bases, with 11 bases remaining between them. The CDR3 loop spans 15 amino acids. Germline values: CDR1 SGHNT, CDR2 YENEEA. CDR3 amino acids: CASGDSDSGANVLTF. The CDR3 DNA sequence: TGTGCCAGCGGAGACTCAGACTCTGGGGCCAACGTCCTGACTTTC.

V and J are TRBV5-1 and TRBJ1-4; unclear D gene. Germline values: CDR1 SGHRS, CDR2 YFSETQ. The V gene lost 4 bases and the J gene lost 8 bases, with 9 bases spanning the gap. There are 12 residues in the CDR3. The CDR3 region is CASSSGGEKLFF. CDR3 nucleotide sequence: TGCGCCAGCAGCAGTGGCGGCGAAAAACTGTTTTTT.

This clone appeared a single time. The chain recombines TRBV2 with TRBJ1-2; no firm D call. This CDR3 has 13 residues. Germline V gene lookup returns CDR1 SNHLY and CDR2 FYNNEI. Deletions cut 4 bases from V and 2 bases from J, with 8 bases between. Here the CDR3 reads CASSGSRNYGYTF. CDR3 nucleotide sequence: TGTGCCAGCAGTGGGAGTCGAAACTATGGCTACACCTTC.

This chain joins TRBV11-3 and TRBJ2-3; maybe TRBD1 (5 bases). The V end was cut by 3 bases, the J end by 4 bases, with 11 bases between. Germline V lookup: CDR1 SGHNT, CDR2 YENEEA. The CDR3 has 14 residues. The CDR3 protein is CASSFSRGPDTQYF. The CDR3 DNA reads as TGTGCCAGCAGCTTTAGTAGGGGCCCAGATACGCAGTATTTT. Using reference TRBV11-3 and TRBJ2-3 for the parts outside the CDR3, the full variable domain is EAGVVQSPRYKIIEKKQPVAFWCNPISGHNTLYWYLQNLGQGPELLIRYENEEAVDDSQLPKDRFSAERLKGVDSTLKIQPAELGDSAVYLCASSFSRGPDTQYFGPGTRLTVL.

The V and J genes are TRBV11-3 and TRBJ1-3; TRBD1 might be the D (5 bases). V lost 5 bases and J lost 0, with 11 bases in between. The CDR3 loop spans 15 amino acids. CDR1 and CDR2 (germline): SGHNT, YENEEA. The CDR3 DNA is TGTGCCAGCAGCACTGGGGGGAGCTCTGGAAACACCATATATTTT. It is translated as CASSTGGSSGNTIYF.

This chain uses TRBV7-9 with TRBJ1-2; 9 bases match TRBD1. The CDR3 spans 17 residues. The trim removed 5 bases at V and 7 bases at J, leaving 17 bases unmatched. Germline loops: CDR1 SEHNR, CDR2 FQNEAQ (reference sequence). For the CDR3, the DNA is TGTGCCAGCAGCACCAACCCGGGACAGGGCCAGAACCGTGGCTACACCTTC. It codes for CASSTNPGQGQNRGYTF.

V is TRBV6-6 and J is TRBJ2-7, with D tentatively TRBD2 (5 bases). CDR1 MNHNY and CDR2 SVGAGI come from the germline V gene (reference sequence). The CDR3 spans 12 residues. Trimming took off 4 bases at V and 2 bases at J, with 6 bases between the two ends. CDR3 sequence: CASSSGTYEQYF. Written as DNA, the CDR3 is TGTGCCAGCAGTTCGGGGACCTACGAGCAGTACTTC.

The chain recombines TRBV19 with TRBJ1-1; D is unclear. Germline values: CDR1 LNHDA, CDR2 SQIVND (reference sequence). There are 13 residues in the CDR3. The germline V and J ends were trimmed by 6 bases and 7 bases, with 15 bases remaining between them. The CDR3 bases are TGTGCCAGTAGCCTCGGGAGGGATCTTGAAGCTTTCTTT. This codes for CASSLGRDLEAFF.

V and J are TRBV30 and TRBJ1-1; possibly TRBD1 for D (6 bases). Trimming shortened V by 4 bases and J by 4 bases, and 10 bases separated the two germline ends. The CDR3 runs to 12 residues. The germline V gene has CDR1 GTSNPN and CDR2 SVGIG (reference sequence). Here the CDR3 reads CAWTQGVTEAFF. DNA of the CDR3: TGTGCCTGGACACAGGGAGTCACTGAAGCTTTCTTT.